This T cell receptor (beta chain) was captured by sequencing in a study of control samples from healthy donors and cancer patients. CDR1 and CDR2 from the germline V gene are SGHDT and YYEEEE. This CDR3 is 15 amino acids long. Trimming at V came to 4 bases and at J to 9 bases, leaving 7 bases not matched to a gene. Generated by immunoSEQ multiplex PCR, the TCRdb table keeps only in-frame clones and is missing some. The data hold around 190,000 clones, with just over 90% observed a single time. Sample: blood. The chain has TRBV5-6 and TRBJ2-1, with TRBD2 identical over 13 bases. This clonotype was obtained from a young man in good health. The CDR3 is CASSDSGLAGTEQFF. The CDR3 nucleotides read TGTGCCAGCAGCGATTCGGGACTAGCGGGAACTGAGCAGTTCTTC.